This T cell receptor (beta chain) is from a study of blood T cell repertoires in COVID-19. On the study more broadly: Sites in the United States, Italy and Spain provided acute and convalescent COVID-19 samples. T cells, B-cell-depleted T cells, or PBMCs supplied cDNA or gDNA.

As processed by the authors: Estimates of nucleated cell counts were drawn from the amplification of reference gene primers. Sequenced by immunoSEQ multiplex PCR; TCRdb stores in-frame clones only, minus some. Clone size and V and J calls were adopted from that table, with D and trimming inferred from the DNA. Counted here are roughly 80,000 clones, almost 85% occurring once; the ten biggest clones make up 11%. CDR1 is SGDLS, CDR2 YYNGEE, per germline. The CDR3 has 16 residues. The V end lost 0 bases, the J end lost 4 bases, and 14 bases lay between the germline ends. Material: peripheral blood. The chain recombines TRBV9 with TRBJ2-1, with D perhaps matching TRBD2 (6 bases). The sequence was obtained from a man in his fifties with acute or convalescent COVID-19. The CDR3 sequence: CASSVAWDSLYNEQFF. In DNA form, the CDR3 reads TGTGCCAGCAGCGTAGCATGGGACTCCCTGTACAATGAGCAGTTCTTC.